This passage covers 18 T cell receptor beta chains from one sample sequenced in a study of cytomegalovirus exposure and HLA in healthy donors. The table came from immunoSEQ multiplex PCR; TCRdb's copy has only in-frame clones and leaves some out. This sample carries under 140,000 clones, around 87% of them seen once, and the ten largest clones take over 1.3%. The sequencing sample was made of PBMCs. These receptor sequences come from a woman aged 30 to 39 in good health and CMV-seropositive.

The genes are TRBV5-1 and TRBJ2-3; 9 bases map to TRBD1. Germline trimming cut 0 bases from V and 5 bases from J; bases unmatched to any gene: 4. CDR1 is SGHRS and CDR2 is YFSETQ in the germline V gene. This CDR3 is 15 amino acids long. CDR3 DNA: TGCGCCAGCAGCTTGGGGGGACAGGGTATAGATACGCAGTATTTT. Translating gives CASSLGGQGIDTQYF.

The rearrangement joins TRBV19 to TRBJ2-1, with 7 nucleotides matching TRBD2. The germline CDR1 and CDR2 sequences are LNHDA and SQIVND (reference sequence). The CDR3 spans 14 residues. J lost 7 bases, V lost 3 bases, and 6 bases had no gene match. This CDR3 reads CASSMGLSGNEQFF. The DNA of the CDR3 is TGTGCCAGTAGTATGGGACTATCGGGGAATGAGCAGTTCTTC.

CDR3 loop: CASSIGLPSPLHF. Here the CDR3 DNA reads TGTGCCAGTAGTATTGGACTGCCTTCACCCCTCCACTTT. V and J are TRBV19 and TRBJ1-6; no clear D gene. V was shortened by 3 bases and J by 9 bases, with 9 bases between the two germline ends. Germline V gene data show CDR1 as LNHDA and CDR2 as SQIVND (reference sequence). This CDR3 is built from 13 residues.

Regarding this clone: A read error may produce the germline difference seen at one junction end. The CDR3 loop is CASSWNTTGPYGNEQFF. CDR3 in DNA: TGTGCTAGCAGCTGGAACACGACAGGCCCCTACGGCAATGAGCAGTTCTTC. The chain is built from TRBV7-7 and TRBJ2-1; possible D gene TRBD1, 6 bases. Germline V gene lookup returns CDR1 SSHAT and CDR2 FNYEAQ (reference sequence). CDR3 length: 17 residues.

The rearrangement joins TRBV4-3 to TRBJ2-7; 8 nucleotides align to TRBD1. CDR1 is LGHNA, CDR2 YSLEER, per germline. V trimming: 1 base; J trimming: 6 bases; junction bases outside the gene matches: 2. The CDR3 extends over 13 amino acids. The CDR3 DNA sequence: TGCGCCAGCAGCCAAGGGACAGGGACCGAGCAGTACTTC. Protein product: CASSQGTGTEQYF.

CDR3 region: CASSLTGWEEQYF. The CDR3, as DNA: TGCGCCAGCAGCTTAACAGGGTGGGAGGAGCAGTACTTC. The chain combines TRBV5-1 with TRBJ2-7, with D perhaps matching TRBD1 (6 bases). The CDR3 has 13 residues. The V end lost 2 bases, the J end lost 7 bases, and 13 bases lay between the germline ends. Germline values: CDR1 SGHRS, CDR2 YFSETQ.

This sequence joins TRBV5-6 and TRBJ2-7, with 7 bases that match TRBD1. The V gene end was trimmed by 0 bases and the J gene end by 2 bases; junction bases not matched to a gene: 2. The CDR3 covers 14 residues. The germline V gene has CDR1 SGHDT and CDR2 YYEEEE. CDR3 DNA: TGTGCCAGCAGCTTGGAGGGACAGCCCTACGAGCAGTACTTC. This translates into CASSLEGQPYEQYF.

This rearrangement joins TRBV7-2 to TRBJ2-1; no reliable D call. The CDR3 extends over 15 amino acids. Germline CDR1 SGHTA, CDR2 FQGNSA. V gave up 1 base and J gave up 0 bases, with 7 bases separating them. CDR3 sequence (DNA): TGTGCCAGCAGCTTAGTACCGAGCTCCTACAATGAGCAGTTCTTC. It translates to CASSLVPSSYNEQFF.

This chain joins TRBV7-9 and TRBJ2-2, with 8 bases lining up with TRBD1. CDR3 length equals 18 residues. Germline CDR1 reads SEHNR; CDR2 reads FQNEAQ (reference sequence). After removal of 5 bases from V and 1 base from J, the junction contained 12 bases not matched to a gene. The CDR3 region is CASSLSSGTGLNTGELFF. CDR3 DNA sequence: TGTGCCAGCAGCCTTTCCTCCGGGACAGGATTGAACACCGGGGAGCTGTTTTTT.

The CDR3 loop is CASSHSGRLGEQYF. CDR3 bases: TGTGCCAGCAGCCACAGCGGGAGGTTAGGCGAGCAGTACTTC. The chain joins TRBV11-1 to TRBJ2-7; 9 nucleotides line up with TRBD2. The CDR3 loop spans 14 amino acids. CDR1 SGHAT and CDR2 FQDESV come from the germline V gene (reference sequence). V was clipped by 5 bases and J by 6 bases; unmatched bases: 8.

This chain links TRBV5-4 with TRBJ2-5; D may be TRBD2 (6 bases). This CDR3 region has 12 residues. Germline CDR1 is SGHNT and CDR2 is YYREEE (reference sequence). V lost 1 base to trimming and J lost 9 bases, with 10 bases between them. CDR3 DNA sequence: TGTGCCAGCAGCTTGCAAGGAGGGGCCCAGTACTTC. Amino acids: CASSLQGGAQYF. The full variable domain, with the rest looked up from reference TRBV5-4 and TRBJ2-5, is ETGVTQSPTHLIKTRGQQVTLRCSSQSGHNTVSWYQQALGQGPQFIFQYYREEENGRGNFPPRFSGLQFPNYSSELNVNALELDDSALYLCASSLQGGAQYFGPGTRLLVL.

The rearrangement uses TRBV28 and TRBJ1-2, with D hard to call. Germline V gives CDR1 MDHEN, CDR2 SYDVKM. The CDR3 loop spans 17 amino acids. V was pared by 1 base and J by 5 bases, with 20 bases between. The CDR3 region is CASSLYTLKRFSYGYTF. CDR3 coding DNA: TGTGCCAGCAGTTTATATACCCTAAAACGATTCTCATATGGCTACACCTTC.

The V and J genes are TRBV5-6 and TRBJ2-3, with 13 bases matching TRBD2. The V and J ends lost 4 bases and 5 bases, in that order; junction bases with no gene match: 10. The germline V gene encodes CDR1 SGHDT and CDR2 YYEEEE. The CDR3 extends over 17 amino acids. CDR3 in amino acids: CASSEGLAGWEGDTQYF. CDR3 sequence (DNA): TGTGCCAGCAGCGAGGGACTAGCGGGATGGGAGGGAGATACGCAGTATTTT.

J is TRBJ1-1 and V is TRBV11-3; D gene ambiguous. Germline values: CDR1 SGHNT, CDR2 YENEEA. This CDR3 spans 13 amino acids. V lost 2 bases and J 0 bases, leaving 4 bases between the germline ends. Here the CDR3 reads CASSLTVNTEAFF. DNA for the CDR3: TGTGCCAGCAGCTTAACGGTGAACACTGAAGCTTTCTTT.

The chain couples TRBV7-9 to TRBJ2-7; TRBD2 agrees at 7 bases. Germline V gene lookup returns CDR1 SEHNR and CDR2 FQNEAQ (reference sequence). The CDR3 extends over 15 amino acids. V gave up 2 bases and J gave up 1 base; unmatched junction bases: 5. The CDR3 spells CASSLKGGSSYEQYF. The CDR3 DNA is TGTGCCAGCAGCTTAAAGGGCGGGAGTTCCTACGAGCAGTACTTC.

This clone was seen once. The chain joins TRBV2 to TRBJ2-1; maybe TRBD2 (5 bases). Germline V lookup: CDR1 SNHLY, CDR2 FYNNEI. Trimming shortened V by 6 bases and J by 7 bases, and 10 bases separated the two germline ends. This CDR3 contains 12 residues. CDR3: CASRDPGNEQFF. The DNA of the CDR3 is TGTGCCAGCAGAGACCCGGGGAATGAGCAGTTCTTC. The full variable domain, its missing parts supplied by reference TRBV2 and TRBJ2-1, is EPEVTQTPSHQVTQMGQEVILRCVPISNHLYFYWYRQILGQKVEFLVSFYNNEISEKSEIFDDQFSVERPDGSNFTLKIRSTKLEDSAMYFCASRDPGNEQFFGPGTRLTVL.

The V gene is TRBV7-2, the J gene TRBJ2-3, with D possibly being TRBD2 (7 bases). V was pared by 0 bases and J by 6 bases, with 13 bases between. Germline V lookup: CDR1 SGHTA, CDR2 FQGNSA. This CDR3 comprises 15 residues. The CDR3 is CASSLAGGPSDTQYF. In nucleotides, the CDR3 is TGTGCCAGCAGCTTAGCGGGGGGGCCGTCGGATACGCAGTATTTT.

This chain joins TRBV18 and TRBJ2-7; the match to TRBD2 covers 10 bases. V was clipped by 5 bases and J by 1 base; unmatched bases: 5. Germline V CDR1 and CDR2: KGHSH, LQKENI. The CDR3 totals 15 residues. The CDR3 here is CASSSRTSGSYEQYF. CDR3 coding DNA: TGTGCCAGCTCATCACGGACTAGCGGTTCCTACGAGCAGTACTTC. Full variable domain (missing parts from reference TRBV18 and TRBJ2-7): NAGVMQNPRHLVRRRGQEARLRCSPMKGHSHVYWYRQLPEEGLKFMVYLQKENIIDESGMPKERFSAEFPKEGPSILRIQQVVRGDSAAYFCASSSRTSGSYEQYFGPGTRLTVT.